This TCR beta chain was retrieved from a study of blood T cells in healthy people across ages. As concerns this clonotype: Its antigen is unidentified.

Trimming took 6 bases from V and 1 from J, leaving 10 bases between them. The germline V gene has CDR1 SEHNR and CDR2 FQNEAQ (reference sequence). The CDR3 covers 14 residues. A second PCR, run for about 6 to 11 cycles, used a sample-barcoded 5' primer plus a J-beta primer mix. TCRdb re-derived calls from the 5' RACE reads in MiXCR, one entry per CDR3 protein. The repertoire consists of fewer than 800,000 distinct CDR3 sequences, with about half occurring once and the leading ten covering 25% to 35%. Overall study results and limits: Estimates based on one million T cells were treated as lower bounds.

The chain is built from TRBV7-9 and TRBJ2-1; D unresolved. Material for sequencing was blood. This sequence was found in a woman aged 60-75 years in good health. The CDR3 spells CASSLSWSYNEQFF. The CDR3 region has the DNA TGTGCCAGCAGTTTGAGTTGGTCCTACAATGAGCAGTTCTTC.